The rows below give T cell receptor beta chains drawn from one sample of a study of cytomegalovirus exposure and HLA in healthy donors. Method: immunoSEQ multiplex PCR; TCRdb's copy keeps in-frame clones and lacks some. The data hold approximately 150,000 clones, with roughly 87% observed a single time. Sequencing was carried out using PBMCs. The receptors were sampled from a man aged 45 to 65 in good health and CMV-seropositive. CDR3s include the opening cysteine and the closing phenylalanine or tryptophan. The order of the fields is J gene, D gene, V gene, clone size, CDR3 protein, CDR3 DNA. The D gene is left open where the match is weak. Only some rows state a clone size, as once, few, many or a class for expanded clones.

J gene: TRBJ2-6
D gene: TRBD1
V gene: TRBV27
clone size: -
CDR3 protein: CASSRGLSGANVLTF
CDR3 DNA: TGTGCCAGCAGTAGGGGGCTCTCTGGGGCCAACGTCCTGACTTTC

J gene: TRBJ2-1
D gene: TRBD2
V gene: TRBV2
clone size: -
CDR3 protein: CASSEAQGLGALAQFF
CDR3 DNA: TGTGCCAGCAGCGAAGCGCAGGGACTAGGGGCTTTAGCGCAGTTCTTC

J gene: TRBJ2-5
D gene: -
V gene: TRBV27
clone size: -
CDR3 protein: CASSFVAGAETQYF
CDR3 DNA: TGTGCCAGCAGTTTTGTTGCGGGGGCAGAGACCCAGTACTTC

J gene: TRBJ1-2
D gene: -
V gene: TRBV9
clone size: -
CDR3 protein: CASSPTAAYGYTF
CDR3 DNA: TGTGCCAGCAGCCCCACAGCTGCCTATGGCTACACCTTC

J gene: TRBJ1-4
D gene: TRBD1
V gene: TRBV28
clone size: once
CDR3 protein: CASSFGGQGDEKLFF
CDR3 DNA: TGTGCCAGCAGTTTTGGTGGACAGGGCGATGAAAAACTGTTTTTT

J gene: TRBJ2-7
D gene: TRBD2
V gene: TRBV9
clone size: -
CDR3 protein: CASSATASGGSYEQYF
CDR3 DNA: TGTGCCAGCAGCGCTACCGCTAGCGGGGGTTCCTACGAGCAGTACTTC

J gene: TRBJ2-2
D gene: -
V gene: TRBV2
clone size: -
CDR3 protein: CASSELALNTGELFF
CDR3 DNA: TGTGCCAGCAGTGAATTAGCGCTGAACACCGGGGAGCTGTTTTTT

J gene: TRBJ2-7
D gene: -
V gene: TRBV9
clone size: -
CDR3 protein: CASSAQGYEQYF
CDR3 DNA: TGTGCCAGCAGTGCCCAGGGGTACGAGCAGTACTTC

J gene: TRBJ2-2
D gene: -
V gene: TRBV14
clone size: -
CDR3 protein: CASRRTNWGTGELFF
CDR3 DNA: TGTGCCAGCAGAAGGACTAACTGGGGGACCGGGGAGCTGTTTTTT

J gene: TRBJ2-3
D gene: -
V gene: TRBV7-8
clone size: -
CDR3 protein: CASSLGRLRTDTQYF
CDR3 DNA: TGTGCCAGCAGCTTAGGGCGGTTGCGGACAGATACGCAGTATTTT

J gene: TRBJ1-6
D gene: TRBD1
V gene: TRBV27
clone size: -
CDR3 protein: CASSNRGSNSPLHF
CDR3 DNA: TGTGCCAGCAGCAACAGGGGTAGTAATTCACCCCTCCACTTT

J gene: TRBJ2-6
D gene: -
V gene: TRBV7-6
clone size: -
CDR3 protein: CASSLETALSGANVLTF
CDR3 DNA: TGTGCCAGCAGCTTAGAAACAGCCCTCTCTGGGGCCAACGTCCTGACTTTC

J gene: TRBJ2-1
D gene: TRBD2
V gene: TRBV7-2
clone size: -
CDR3 protein: CASSLGGSFNEQFF
CDR3 DNA: TGTGCCAGCAGCTTAGGCGGGAGTTTCAATGAGCAGTTCTTC

J gene: TRBJ2-2
D gene: -
V gene: TRBV5-6
clone size: -
CDR3 protein: CASSPFGETNTGELLF
CDR3 DNA: TGTGCCAGCAGCCCGTTCGGGGAAACGAACACCGGGGAGCTGCTTTTT

J gene: TRBJ2-3
D gene: -
V gene: TRBV2
clone size: -
CDR3 protein: CASGRGGTDTQYF
CDR3 DNA: TGTGCCAGCGGGCGCGGGGGCACAGATACGCAGTATTTT

J gene: TRBJ2-5
D gene: -
V gene: TRBV2
clone size: -
CDR3 protein: CASRELGSETQYF
CDR3 DNA: TGTGCCAGCAGAGAGCTAGGCTCGGAGACCCAGTACTTC

J gene: TRBJ2-2
D gene: TRBD2
V gene: TRBV19
clone size: -
CDR3 protein: CASSIRGGGTGELFF
CDR3 DNA: TGTGCCAGTAGTATCCGGGGGGGCGGCACCGGGGAGCTGTTTTTT

J gene: TRBJ2-3
D gene: -
V gene: TRBV2
clone size: -
CDR3 protein: CASRNRDLSTDTQYF
CDR3 DNA: TGTGCCAGCAGGAACCGGGACTTGAGCACAGATACGCAGTATTTT

J gene: TRBJ2-3
D gene: -
V gene: TRBV5-6
clone size: -
CDR3 protein: CASRWGGADTQYF
CDR3 DNA: TGTGCCAGCAGGTGGGGCGGCGCAGATACGCAGTATTTT

J gene: TRBJ1-6
D gene: TRBD1
V gene: TRBV19
clone size: few
CDR3 protein: CASTRTGEGNSPLHF
CDR3 DNA: TGTGCCAGTACCCGGACAGGGGAGGGGAATTCACCCCTCCACTTT

J gene: TRBJ2-1
D gene: TRBD2
V gene: TRBV6-4
clone size: -
CDR3 protein: CASRGTSGSNEQFF
CDR3 DNA: TGTGCCAGCAGAGGGACTAGCGGGAGCAATGAGCAGTTCTTC

J gene: TRBJ2-7
D gene: TRBD1
V gene: TRBV7-9
clone size: -
CDR3 protein: CASSLVPRDRDYEQYF
CDR3 DNA: TGTGCCAGCAGCTTAGTACCACGGGACAGGGACTACGAGCAGTACTTC

J gene: TRBJ2-5
D gene: -
V gene: TRBV5-1
clone size: -
CDR3 protein: CASSLLGDQETQYF
CDR3 DNA: TGCGCCAGCAGCTTGCTAGGGGATCAAGAGACCCAGTACTTC

J gene: TRBJ1-2
D gene: TRBD1
V gene: TRBV28
clone size: -
CDR3 protein: CATQGAQGYTF
CDR3 DNA: TGTGCCACACAGGGGGCTCAGGGCTACACCTTC

J gene: TRBJ2-7
D gene: -
V gene: TRBV5-4
clone size: -
CDR3 protein: CASSLAQNSYEQYF
CDR3 DNA: TGTGCCAGCAGCTTGGCCCAGAACTCCTACGAGCAGTACTTC

J gene: TRBJ1-2
D gene: TRBD1
V gene: TRBV5-1
clone size: once
CDR3 protein: CASRDRANYGYTF
CDR3 DNA: TGCGCCAGCCGGGACAGGGCTAACTATGGCTACACCTTC

J gene: TRBJ2-5
D gene: TRBD2
V gene: TRBV9
clone size: -
CDR3 protein: CASSAGILASETQYF
CDR3 DNA: TGTGCCAGCAGCGCGGGAATACTAGCGTCAGAGACCCAGTACTTC

J gene: TRBJ1-2
D gene: -
V gene: TRBV6-1
clone size: -
CDR3 protein: CASSETGIPANYGYTF
CDR3 DNA: TGTGCCAGCAGTGAAACAGGAATCCCAGCTAACTATGGCTACACCTTC

J gene: TRBJ2-4
D gene: TRBD2
V gene: TRBV11-2
clone size: -
CDR3 protein: CASSLDFSGRLAKNIQYF
CDR3 DNA: TGTGCCAGCAGCTTAGATTTTAGCGGGCGTTTAGCCAAAAACATTCAGTACTTC

J gene: TRBJ1-2
D gene: -
V gene: TRBV6-1
clone size: -
CDR3 protein: CASSEILGGTGTLGYGYTF
CDR3 DNA: TGTGCCAGCAGTGAAATCTTGGGGGGGACGGGAACTCTGGGCTATGGCTACACCTTC